The clone carrying this T cell receptor beta chain was detected ten times or more. Its target is unknown. Stated time point: persistent/refractory GD, antithyroid drugs over 5 years with positive TRAb. Construction of the TCR library relied on RNA isolated from PBMCs. Graves' disease diagnosis relied on American Thyroid Association guidelines. This sample was taken from a study of regulatory T cells in long-lasting Graves disease. Study at large: Treatment with antithyroid drugs for over 5 years, together with positive TSH receptor antibodies, meant persistent Graves' disease.

Relying on iRepertoire HTBI primers and Arm-PCR of CDR3 regions, the team built TCR beta libraries. TCRdb re-analysed the multiplex PCR reads in MiXCR, keeping a single row per CDR3 protein. This table holds a few hundred thousand distinct CDR3 sequences, around 24% found once. Overall study results and limits: Few sampled subjects may have lowered accuracy.

V was clipped by 5 bases and J by 7 bases; unmatched bases: 8. CDR3 length: 15 residues. Here the sequenced sample was peripheral blood mononuclear cells (PBMCs), taken when the disease was refractory, from a patient treated with antithyroid drugs. This chain links TRBV12-3 or TRBV12-4 with TRBJ1-3; 10 nucleotides agree with TRBD1. The TCR originated in a female donor with Graves disease. The CDR3 sequence: CASSRGQGGINTIYF. The CDR3 DNA is TGTGCCAGCAGTCGCGGACAGGGGGGGATTAACACCATATATTTT.